This T cell receptor beta chain is from a study of blood T cell repertoires in COVID-19. Across the study: The United States, Italy and Spain supplied acute and convalescent COVID-19 samples. The analysed material was cDNA or gDNA that came from T cells, B-cell-depleted T cells, or PBMCs.

As originally analysed: Amplification of reference gene primers provided the estimated nucleated cell counts. Some clones are missing from TCRdb's copy, which holds only in-frame ones; the method was immunoSEQ multiplex PCR. The DNA was the basis for D and trimming; V, J and clone size are from that table. The repertoire holds around 230,000 clones, with roughly nine tenths as singletons. V shed 9 bases and J 3 bases; nucleotides not matched to a gene: 7. CDR1 is ENHRY and CDR2 is SYGVKD in the germline V gene. CDR3 size: 14 residues. This chain joins TRBV10-3 and TRBJ2-3, with 9 bases matching TRBD2. The source of this sequence is a man in his fifties or sixties who had recovered from COVID-19. Sequenced sample: peripheral blood. This chain's CDR3 is CAIHSGGATDTQYF. CDR3 coding DNA: TGTGCCATACATAGCGGGGGAGCTACAGATACGCAGTATTTT.